What follows is one T cell receptor (beta chain) and its context. Its antigen is unknown. There are no base qualities to consult, and no much larger clone falls within one base. This specimen's time point label, per the study, means: baseline before first vaccination. Samples from vaccinated people were obtained from the UK trials COV001 and COV002, which included a single-blind randomized controlled phase 2/3 trial of AZD1222 (ChAdOx1 nCoV-19) in healthy adults. Trial participant PBMC samples were collected at day 0 and day 28 after the second dose for TCRbeta chain sequencing. The CDR3 contains 12 residues, cysteine and phenylalanine counted. Solely the CDR3 DNA is kept, with 36 bases framed from the first base. V was cut back by 6 bases and J by 6 bases, leaving a gap of 10 bases between them. The CDR3 regions of human TCRbeta chains were analyzed by immunosequencing. In the source study's methods: TCRs in the repertoires were compared against a reference library of SARS-CoV-2-specific TCRs that had been generated with the MIRA antigen-specificity platform. Breadth meant the fraction of unique TCRs that were SARS-CoV-2-associated, whereas depth meant the fraction of total T cells that were SARS-CoV-2-associated. Using the MIRA data, every spike-specific TCR was mapped to the spike region that the TCR reacted to and assigned to either a CD4 or a CD8 class. Log10-transformed breadth and depth values were compared by one-way ANOVA with Sidak's multiple comparisons tests. The immuneACCESS repertoire file appears here via TCRdb, limited to in-frame rearrangements. These files lack a portion of the clones; in checked studies, under half of the deficit traces to unresolved V genes, and the cause of the others is not known. V and J calls and clone size come straight from that table; D and trimming were deduced from the DNA. This sample gives more than 95,000 clones in total; 90% to 95% of them show up just once. The top ten hold 2.5% to 3% of the sample.

The sample comes from a study of T cell responses to AZD1222 COVID-19 vaccine (dated by TCRdb to the early 2020s). Broadly, across the study: AZD1222 recipients given second doses at about 4 weeks or at about 12 weeks were pooled, since spike-specific TCR depth and breadth were not found to differ between the two schedules. Enrollment into the trials was organized by age into subgroups of 18-55, 56-69 and 70-plus years, and those subgroups contained about 150, 27 and 61 TCR-sequenced participants, respectively. TCR sequencing was performed for roughly 250 trial participants, of whom some 200 were given two doses of AZD1222 and about 25 were given two doses of MenACWY control vaccine.

What the study reported, not specific to this receptor: The 56-69-year group was small, and its depth increase did not reach significance, likely because of low power. Reportedly, close to half of the unique spike-specific TCRs recognized epitopes lying outside the regions that are mutated in the B.1.351 and B.1.1.7 variants. Participants were mostly white British and included more females than males, and it was suggested by the authors that clonal diversity may have been underestimated. Conclusions about previously exposed vaccinees were limited because only a handful of AZD1222 recipients were SARS-CoV-2 seropositive at baseline. After two AZD1222 doses, spike-specific TCR breadth and depth were significantly higher than at day 0 and than in MenACWY recipients. Vaccine-associated CD4 TCRs spanned the whole spike protein, with dominant responses in regions 160-218 and 743-854. Because no day 14 peak-response samples were available, the repertoires could be characterized only after the peak T cell response.

The clonotype was recovered from an adult in good health. The chain is encoded by TRBV12-3 or TRBV12-4 joined to TRBJ2-3; the D gene is perhaps TRBD1 or TRBD2, each of them matching over 5 bases. The sample consisted of peripheral blood, taken on day 0 of AZD1222 vaccination. The CDR3 reads as follows: CASRVEGDTQYF. The DNA is as follows: TGTGCCAGCAGGGTAGAGGGGGATACGCAGTATTTT.